The 8 T cell receptor beta chains below were found in one sample sequenced in a study of CD8 T cells in Susac syndrome. RNA was extracted with the RNeasy kit, and a quantity of roughly 0.45 to 1 ug was reverse transcribed using random hexamers. TCRdb processed the immunoSEQ multiplex PCR reads anew with MiXCR; each CDR3 protein has one entry. The table records approximately 180,000 distinct CDR3 sequences, over 90% of them present only once. The sequencing sample was made of CD4+ T cells from PBMCs. The receptors were gathered from a human donor with Susac syndrome.

The V gene is TRBV7-2, the J gene TRBJ2-5; D unresolved. V gave up 3 bases and J gave up 6 bases, with 11 bases separating them. The CDR3 runs 13 residues. Germline V lookup: CDR1 SGHTA, CDR2 FQGNSA. CDR3 nucleotide sequence: TGTGCCAGCAGCTTGCCGGGTATGAAGACCCAGTACTTC. Its translation is CASSLPGMKTQYF.

The V and J genes are TRBV4-3 and TRBJ2-1, with 7 bases matching TRBD1. The V gene's germline CDR1 is LGHNA and CDR2 YSLEER. The CDR3 runs to 13 residues. V dropped 4 bases and J dropped 6; count of bases not matched to a gene: 3. CDR3 nucleotide sequence: TGCGCCAGCAGCCCTTACAGGGGCAATGAGCAGTTCTTC. Encoded protein: CASSPYRGNEQFF.

The rearrangement uses TRBV30 and TRBJ1-1, with D unclear. Trimming pared 4 bases from V and 5 bases from J, leaving 14 bases between. This CDR3 is 13 amino acids long. Germline CDR1 is GTSNPN and CDR2 is SVGIG (reference sequence). CDR3 sequence reads: CAWTAVGKTEAFF. The DNA for the CDR3 is TGTGCCTGGACGGCCGTTGGAAAGACTGAAGCTTTCTTT.

The chain joins TRBV4-1 to TRBJ1-2; no definite D call. The V gene's germline CDR1 is MGHRA and CDR2 YSYEKL. Trimming left V 3 bases short and J 7 bases short, with 9 bases between. CDR3 length: 12 amino acids. CDR3 DNA sequence: TGCGCCAGCAGCCACCCGGCATCTGGCTACACCTTC. Its protein product is CASSHPASGYTF.

The chain has TRBV20-1 and TRBJ2-2; 9 positions agree with TRBD1. Losses at the gene ends were 4 bases for V and 1 base for J; bases not matched to a gene: 1. Germline assignment: CDR1 DFQATT and CDR2 SNEGSKA (reference sequence). This CDR3 has 14 residues. The CDR3 DNA sequence: TGCAGTGCTAAGGACAGGGGGAACACCGGGGAGCTGTTTTTT. This sequence encodes CSAKDRGNTGELFF.

This chain uses TRBV5-4 with TRBJ2-7; D is unresolved. From germline, CDR1 is SGHNT and CDR2 YYREEE (reference sequence). Trimming left V 0 bases short and J 2 bases short, with 9 bases between. This CDR3 is 14 amino acids long. CDR3 in DNA: TGTGCCAGCAGCTTGGACAGTGCTACCTACGAGCAGTACTTC. It is translated as CASSLDSATYEQYF.

The chain carries TRBV5-6 and TRBJ2-5; TRBD1 agrees at 9 bases. The V and J ends lost 5 bases and 2 bases, in that order; junction bases with no gene match: 7. The CDR3 has 15 amino acids. Germline V gene lookup returns CDR1 SGHDT and CDR2 YYEEEE. CDR3 residues: CASRRRGQGQETQYF. In nucleotides, the CDR3 is TGTGCCAGCAGGAGACGGGGACAGGGTCAAGAGACCCAGTACTTC.

This CDR3 is CASSYGSYGNTIYF. In nucleotides, the CDR3 is TGTGCCAGCAGTTACGGGTCTTATGGAAACACCATATATTTT. This chain joins TRBV12-3 or TRBV12-4 and TRBJ1-3; D is unresolved. Trimming shortened V by 4 bases and J by 3 bases, and 10 bases separated the two germline ends. This CDR3 is 14 amino acids long.